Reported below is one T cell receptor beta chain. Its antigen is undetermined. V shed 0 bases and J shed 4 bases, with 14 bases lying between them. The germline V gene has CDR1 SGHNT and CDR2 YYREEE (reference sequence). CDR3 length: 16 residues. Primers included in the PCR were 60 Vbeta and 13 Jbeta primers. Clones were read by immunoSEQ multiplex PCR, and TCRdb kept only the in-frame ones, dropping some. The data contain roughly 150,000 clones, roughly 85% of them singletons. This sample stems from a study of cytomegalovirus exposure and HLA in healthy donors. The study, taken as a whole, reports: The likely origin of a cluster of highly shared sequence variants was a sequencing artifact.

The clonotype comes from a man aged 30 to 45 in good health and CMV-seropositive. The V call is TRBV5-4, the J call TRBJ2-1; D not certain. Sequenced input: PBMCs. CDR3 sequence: CASSLGDMLGYNEQFF. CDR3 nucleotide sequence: TGTGCCAGCAGCTTGGGAGACATGCTTGGGTACAATGAGCAGTTCTTC.